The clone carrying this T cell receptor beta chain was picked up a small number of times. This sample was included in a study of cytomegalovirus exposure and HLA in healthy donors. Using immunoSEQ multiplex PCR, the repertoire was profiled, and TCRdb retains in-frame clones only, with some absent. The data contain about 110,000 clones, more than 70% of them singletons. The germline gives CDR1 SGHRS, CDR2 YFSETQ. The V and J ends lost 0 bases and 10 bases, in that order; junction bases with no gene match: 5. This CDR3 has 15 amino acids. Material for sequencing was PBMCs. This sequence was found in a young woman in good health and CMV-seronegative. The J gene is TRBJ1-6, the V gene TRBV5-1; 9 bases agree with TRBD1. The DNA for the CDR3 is TGCGCCAGCAGCTTGGAGGGACAGGGTCGGTCACCCCTCCACTTT. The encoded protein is CASSLEGQGRSPLHF.